The 27 T cell receptor beta chains in this list originate from one sample, sequenced in a study of kidney transplant recipient with SARS-CoV-2 infection (dated by TCRdb to the early 2020s). TCRdb lists the instrument as Illumina MiSeq. Through fastp at Q25 and MiXCR, TCRdb rebuilt clones from the public reads, retaining in-frame beta chains. CDR3 protein sequences are deduplicated, and each keeps its most common genes and DNA. In all, the sample holds roughly 230,000 distinct CDR3 sequences, and 25% to 35% of those were seen once. Nearly 7.5% of the sample rests with the top ten. Sample time point, as interpreted from the label and publication: pre-pandemic baseline sample and day 111 after first positive SARS-CoV-2 test. The sequenced sample was a blood sample, obtained at baseline and between days 110 and 120 from a kidney transplant recipient. Receptor source: a male patient younger than 45 who had COVID-19 and was a kidney transplant recipient. The graft donor may be the source of some T cells after a transplant.

This clonotype was counted many times. The gene calls are TRBV7-4 and TRBJ1-2; no reliable D call. Germline V CDR1 and CDR2: SGHVT, SQSDAQ. CDR3 length: 17 residues. Trimming stripped 5 bases from V and 4 bases from J, with 23 bases between. CDR3 coding DNA: TGTGCCAGCAGCAAGGAGCATTCAGCTCGAAAGACCTATGGCTACACCTTC. Protein: CASSKEHSARKTYGYTF.

To note about this clonotype: One base separates it from a far larger clone, so it is likely a read error. The genes are TRBV6-9 and TRBJ1-5; D gene uncertain. The germline V gene has CDR1 MNHGY and CDR2 SVAAGI. The V end was cut by 3 bases, the J end by 2 bases, with 5 bases between. The CDR3 loop spans 13 amino acids. CDR3 sequence: CASSYHRNQPQHF. CDR3 DNA sequence: TGTGCCAGCAGTTACCACCGCAATCAGCCCCAGCATTTT.

This clonotype was picked up many times. The CDR3 region is CASRDRPETQYF. Here the CDR3 DNA reads TGTGCCAGCAGGGACCGGCCCGAGACCCAGTACTTC. This chain connects TRBV28 to TRBJ2-5; D remains ambiguous. CDR1 MDHEN and CDR2 SYDVKM come from the germline V gene. The CDR3 extends over 12 amino acids. V lost 6 bases and J 5 bases, leaving 10 bases between the germline ends.

This clonotype has a count of ten or more. The DNA for the CDR3 is TGTGCCAGCAGCTCCGGGTTTCCCGATGAGCAGTTCTTC. Encoded protein: CASSSGFPDEQFF. The chain couples TRBV7-8 to TRBJ2-1; no firm D call. The CDR3 totals 13 residues. Germline CDR1 SGHVS, CDR2 FQNEAQ. V was pared by 4 bases and J by 8 bases, with 12 bases between.

This clonotype was recorded once. This sequence may be a read error, since a much larger clone differs from it by one base. The rearrangement uses TRBV25-1 and TRBJ2-1; D gene uncertain. Germline CDR1 is MGHDK and CDR2 is SYGVNS. The CDR3 is 14 residues long. The CDR3 DNA reads TGTGCCAGCACCTCGGACGGCTGGTACAATAAGCAGTTCTTC. This encodes CASTSDGWYNKQFF.

This clonotype was counted many times. The genes are TRBV6-5 and TRBJ2-1; perhaps TRBD2 as D (7 bases). The germline CDR1 and CDR2 sequences are MNHEY and SVGAGI. The CDR3 sequence is 15 residues long. V lost 7 bases and J 0 bases, leaving 13 bases between the germline ends. The CDR3 DNA reads as TGTGCCAGCAAAGGGGGGGCCAGCTCCTACAATGAGCAGTTCTTC. It encodes CASKGGASSYNEQFF.

There are many counts of this clonotype. The rearrangement joins TRBV11-3 to TRBJ2-2, with 11 bases lining up with TRBD2. Germline CDR1 reads SGHNT; CDR2 reads YENEEA. This CDR3 contains 20 residues. Unmatched junction bases numbered 17, after V lost 5 bases and J lost 3 bases. CDR3 in amino acids: CASSGSLAGGPLWDTGELFF. The DNA of the CDR3 is TGTGCCAGCAGCGGATCGCTAGCGGGGGGCCCCTTATGGGACACCGGGGAGCTGTTTTTT.

This clonotype was seen only a few times. This sequence joins TRBV19 and TRBJ1-2, with D maybe TRBD1 (5 bases). The CDR3 loop spans 17 amino acids. Germline values: CDR1 LNHDA, CDR2 SQIVND (reference sequence). With 4 bases removed from V and 4 bases from J, the gap between germline ends came to 22 bases. The CDR3 loop is CASSKVRTNRKTYGYTF. The CDR3 DNA sequence: TGTGCCAGTAGTAAAGTACGGACAAATCGAAAGACCTATGGCTACACCTTC.

A few counts support this clonotype. CDR3 amino acids: CASSSRTTPSSYNEQFF. CDR3 nucleotide sequence: TGTGCCAGCAGTTCTCGGACTACTCCTAGCTCCTACAATGAGCAGTTCTTC. The chain recombines TRBV7-9 with TRBJ2-1; D perhaps matches TRBD2 (6 bases). This CDR3 contains 17 residues. Trimming took 6 bases from V and 0 from J, leaving 18 bases between them. Germline CDR1 SEHNR, CDR2 FQNEAQ (reference sequence).

As concerns this clonotype: Since a much larger clone is just one base distant, this may be a read error. The rearrangement uses TRBV11-2 and TRBJ2-7; maybe TRBD1 (6 bases). CDR1 SGHAT and CDR2 FQNNGV come from the germline V gene. CDR3 length equals 11 residues. CDR3 loop: CASSQGNERYF. DNA for the CDR3: TGTGCCAGCAGCCAGGGGAACGAGCGGTACTTC.

On this clonotype: This sequence may be a read error, since a much larger clone differs from it by one base. CDR3 loop: CARSSRTSARKTYGYTF. The CDR3 DNA follows: TGTGCCAGAAGCTCCCGGACTTCAGCTCGAAAGACCTATGGCTACACCTTC. The chain couples TRBV7-4 to TRBJ1-2; D is unclear. This CDR3 has 17 residues. Looked up from germline, CDR1 is SGHVT and CDR2 is SQSDAQ.

This clonotype was recorded many times. V usage is TRBV27 and J usage is TRBJ2-3; the D gene is possibly TRBD2 (7 bases). This CDR3 contains 16 residues. Germline lookup yields CDR1 MNHEY and CDR2 SMNVEV (reference sequence). The V and J ends lost 5 bases and 2 bases respectively, with 17 bases between them. The DNA for the CDR3 is TGTGCCAGCAGTCCGGAGGGGGGGGCCGACACAGATACGCAGTATTTT. Protein product: CASSPEGGADTDTQYF.

This clonotype was recorded many times. This chain links TRBV20-1 with TRBJ2-5; 11 bases line up with TRBD2. Germline-derived CDR1 and CDR2 are DFQATT and SNEGSKA (reference sequence). The V gene end was trimmed by 6 bases and the J gene end by 4 bases; junction bases not matched to a gene: 7. CDR3 size: 14 residues. The CDR3 coding sequence is TGCAGTGCCAGTAGCGGGAGGGCGGTAGAGACCCAGTACTTC. Translating gives CSASSGRAVETQYF.

Many counts were recorded for this clonotype. The gene calls are TRBV7-2 and TRBJ1-1; D is ambiguous. V lost 1 base, J lost 2 bases, and 8 bases lay in between. Germline CDR1 SGHTA, CDR2 FQGNSA. The CDR3 has 14 residues. The CDR3 protein is CASSLGPGNTEAFF. CDR3 DNA sequence: TGTGCCAGCAGCTTAGGCCCGGGAAACACTGAAGCTTTCTTT.

This clonotype was detected ten times or more. The chain links TRBV11-3 to TRBJ2-2; D not certain. The CDR3 is 13 amino acids. Germline V gene data show CDR1 as SGHNT and CDR2 as YENEEA. V shed 4 bases and J shed 6 bases, with 9 bases lying between them. Written as DNA, the CDR3 is TGTGCCAGCAGCTCTGGTTTAGCCGGGGAGCTGTTTTTT. This codes for CASSSGLAGELFF.

This clonotype showed up many times. The rearrangement uses TRBV7-9 and TRBJ1-2, with D uncertain. The CDR3 spans 17 residues. The germline V and J ends were trimmed by 5 bases and 4 bases, with 23 bases remaining between them. CDR1 and CDR2 (germline): SEHNR, FQNEAQ (reference sequence). CDR3: CASSDVSYHGKTYGYTF. The CDR3, as DNA: TGTGCCAGCAGCGATGTATCATACCATGGAAAGACCTATGGCTACACCTTC.

Note on this clonotype: This may be a read error, as it is one base from a much larger clone. The V gene is TRBV20-1, the J gene TRBJ2-7; TRBD1 or TRBD2 may be the D gene (5 bases each). This CDR3 spans 14 amino acids. Germline V gene data show CDR1 as DFQATT and CDR2 as SNEGSKA (reference sequence). The germline V and J ends were trimmed by 0 bases and 5 bases, with 14 bases remaining between them. The CDR3 spells CSARDSAGRDEQYF. Here the CDR3 DNA reads TGCAGTGCTAGAGATTCCGCAGGGAGAGACGAGCAGTACTTC.

About this clonotype: With a much larger clone just one base away, this may be a read error. This chain links TRBV5-1 with TRBJ2-5; TRBD1 might be the D (6 bases). In germline, CDR1 is SGHRS, CDR2 YFSETQ. The length of the CDR3 is 13 residues. The CDR3 sequence is CASSWDTQETQCF. Here the CDR3 DNA reads TGCGCCAGCAGCTGGGACACCCAAGAGACCCAGTGCTTC.

This clonotype has ten or more counts. The genes are TRBV11-2 and TRBJ2-7; 12 bases map to TRBD1. The CDR3 extends over 15 amino acids. The ends lost 4 bases at V and 4 bases at J; junction bases unmatched: 5. Germline CDR1 and CDR2: SGHAT and FQNNGV. CDR3 sequence reads: CASSSGTGGFYEQYF. Here the CDR3 DNA reads TGTGCCAGCAGCTCCGGGACAGGGGGCTTTTACGAGCAGTACTTC. The full variable domain, rest sourced from reference TRBV11-2 and TRBJ2-7, is EAGVAQSPRYKIIEKRQSVAFWCNPISGHATLYWYQQILGQGPKLLIQFQNNGVVDDSQLPKDRFSAERLKGVDSTLKIQPAKLEDSAVYLCASSSGTGGFYEQYFGPGTRLTVT.

This clonotype was counted a few times. This chain connects TRBV5-4 to TRBJ1-2; D is unresolved. This CDR3 contains 16 residues. Germline-derived CDR1 and CDR2 are SGHNT and YYREEE (reference sequence). The V end lost 6 bases, the J end lost 4 bases, and 22 bases lay between the germline ends. CDR3 DNA: TGTGCCAGCACTGTGTCCGTACCAGGAAAGACCTATGGCTACACCTTC. This codes for CASTVSVPGKTYGYTF.

This clonotype was detected many times. V is TRBV7-9 and J is TRBJ2-7; TRBD2 agrees at 7 bases. The length of the CDR3 is 14 residues. J lost 1 base, V lost 4 bases, and 4 bases had no gene match. In germline, CDR1 is SEHNR, CDR2 FQNEAQ (reference sequence). The CDR3 DNA follows: TGTGCCAGCAGCTCGGGCGGGGGTTCCTACGAGCAGTACTTC. This encodes CASSSGGGSYEQYF. Together with reference TRBV7-9 and TRBJ2-7, the CDR3 gives the full variable domain: DTGVSQNPRHKITKRGQNVTFRCDPISEHNRLYWYRQTLGQGPEFLTYFQNEAQLEKSRLLSDRFSAERPKGSFSTLEIQRTEQGDSAMYLCASSSGGGSYEQYFGPGTRLTVT.

The chain couples TRBV6-8 to TRBJ1-1, with D uncertain. The V end lost 7 bases, the J end lost 0 bases, and 3 bases lay between the germline ends. CDR3 size: 11 residues. Germline V gene sequence: CDR1 MNHGY, CDR2 SAAAGT. CDR3 amino acids: CASTLNTEAFF. The CDR3 nucleotides read TGTGCCAGCACATTGAACACTGAAGCTTTCTTT.

This clonotype was found a few times. This sequence may be a read error, since a much larger clone differs from it by one base. This chain connects TRBV12-3 or TRBV12-4 to TRBJ2-2; 9 bases match TRBD2. This CDR3 has 15 residues. CDR3 sequence: CAGSFGGREPGELFF. As DNA, the CDR3 is TGTGCCGGCAGTTTTGGCGGGAGGGAACCGGGCGAGCTGTTTTTT.

The sample holds many counts of this clonotype. The rearrangement links TRBV11-2 to TRBJ2-7, with TRBD1 identical over 8 bases. Germline CDR1 is SGHAT and CDR2 is FQNNGV. The CDR3 length is 15 residues. J was trimmed by 2 bases and V by 3 bases; bases with no gene match: 6. CDR3 coding DNA: TGTGCCAGCAGCTTTAGGGACAGGCGGACCTACGAGCAGTACTTC. It yields the protein CASSFRDRRTYEQYF.

This clonotype has only a few counts. This rearrangement joins TRBV3-1 to TRBJ2-2; D remains unclear. The CDR3 contains 18 residues. V dropped 5 bases and J dropped 5 bases, with 24 bases sitting between them. Germline-derived CDR1 and CDR2 are LGHDT and YNNKEL (reference sequence). The CDR3 DNA is TGTGCCAGCAGCGGAATGAGTCCCATTTCAGGCTTGACCGGGGAGCTGTTTTTT. Protein: CASSGMSPISGLTGELFF.

This clonotype was found a few times. The genes are TRBV10-2 and TRBJ1-2, with D perhaps TRBD1 (5 bases). V was trimmed by 3 bases and J by 2 bases, leaving 10 bases between them. The CDR3 length is 14 residues. The germline V gene encodes CDR1 WSHSY and CDR2 SAAADI. CDR3 loop: CASSDPGGNYGYTF. DNA for the CDR3: TGCGCCAGCAGTGATCCCGGGGGGAACTATGGCTACACCTTC.

This clonotype was counted many times. V usage is TRBV3-1 and J usage is TRBJ1-2; D uncertain. CDR1 is LGHDT and CDR2 is YNNKEL in the germline V gene (reference sequence). The CDR3 runs to 17 residues. V lost 5 bases to trimming and J lost 4 bases, with 23 bases between them. The DNA for the CDR3 is TGTGCCAGCAGCTATTCGGTCACCCTTCGAAAGACCTATGGCTACACCTTC. It codes for CASSYSVTLRKTYGYTF. Together with reference TRBV3-1 and TRBJ1-2, the CDR3 gives the full variable domain: DTAVSQTPKYLVTQMGNDKSIKCEQNLGHDTMYWYKQDSKKFLKIMFSYNNKELIINETVPNRFSPKSPDKAHLNLHINSLELGDSAVYFCASSYSVTLRKTYGYTFGSGTRLTVV.